These 28 T cell receptor beta chains were sequenced from one sample in a study of tissue T cells after allogeneic stem cell transplantation. Time point given: mouse harvest day 14 after allogeneic transplant. Each mouse received 10^7 T-cell-depleted marrow cells plus 10^6 splenic CD5+ T cells by tail vein. Profiled with immunoSEQ multiplex PCR; TCRdb holds only in-frame clones, not every one. The sample consists of thousands of clones, roughly 31% of them appearing once. The specimen sequenced was skin. The source is a female BALB/c mouse given C57BL/6 T cells with graft-versus-host disease after an allogeneic hematopoietic cell transplant.

Concerning this clone: Genes here carry mouse names. From the germline J gene comes the end of the CDR3, since the read stops 1 residue before it. The chain is built from TRBV13-3 and TRBJ1-3, with 9 nucleotides matching TRBD1. The junction had 0 bases not matched to a gene; V was cut back by 3 bases and J by 8 bases. The CDR3 length is 12 residues. Germline CDR1 NNHDY, CDR2 SYVADS. The CDR3 spells CASSGTGDTLYF. The sequenced part of the CDR3 DNA is TGTGCCAGCAGTGGGACAGGGGATACGCTCTAT. Supplemented by reference TRBV13-3 and TRBJ1-3, the full variable domain reads EAAVTQSPRSKVAVTGGKVTLSCHQTNNHDYMYWYRQDTGHGLRLIHYSYVADSTEKGDIPDGYKASRPSQENFSLILELASLSQTAVYFCASSGTGDTLYFGEGSRLIVV.

Only a few counts were recorded for this clone. Mouse gene names apply. The read comes to an end 1 residue before the CDR3 does, leaving the germline J gene to fill in the end. The V call is TRBV5, the J call TRBJ2-7; 10 bases map to TRBD2. CDR1 and CDR2 (germline): LGHNA, YNLKQL (reference sequence). CDR3 length equals 15 residues. V shed 4 bases and J 0 bases; nucleotides not matched to a gene: 3. The sequenced CDR3 bases are TGTGCCAGCAGCCGGACTGGGGGAAGCTCCTATGAACAGTAC. It specifies CASSRTGGSSYEQY. In full, the CDR3 reads CASSRTGGSSYEQYF.

Concerning this clone: The listed genes are named as in mouse. The read finishes 1 residue shy of the CDR3 end, and the germline J gene is used to complete it. The chain recombines TRBV13-1 with TRBJ2-5, with D perhaps matching TRBD2 (5 bases). The V end was cut by 1 base, the J end by 4 bases, with 10 bases between. Germline V gives CDR1 NSHNY, CDR2 SYGAGN. The CDR3 consists of 14 residues. The sequenced CDR3 bases are TGTGCCAGCAGTGATAGGGCTGGGAAAGACACCCAGTAC. It is translated as CASSDRAGKDTQY. The CDR3, in full, reads CASSDRAGKDTQYF.

Remarks on this clone: Genes and germline come from the mouse. The read ends 1 residue before the CDR3 terminus; that terminus is restored from the germline J gene. The rearrangement links TRBV12-1 to TRBJ2-7, with 8 bases fitting TRBD2. Germline V gives CDR1 SGHSN, CDR2 HYEKVE. This CDR3 has 13 residues. V shed 0 bases, J shed 7 bases, and the junction held 4 bases outside the gene matches. This CDR3 reads CASSLWGGREQYF. The CDR3 bases that were read are TGTGCCAGCTCTCTCTGGGGGGGTCGAGAACAGTAC.

This clone was counted a single time. The genes are named according to mouse. The CDR3 end lies 1 residue beyond the end of the read and is filled in from the germline J gene. V is TRBV3 and J is TRBJ1-1; D is unresolved. The CDR3 totals 11 residues. The germline V gene has CDR1 SNHLY and CDR2 FYNGKV (reference sequence). Trimming shortened V by 4 bases and J by 3 bases, and 3 bases separated the two germline ends. CDR3 DNA, as far as it was read: TGTGCCAGCAGCTCCGACACAGAAGTCTTC. This translates into CASSSDTEVF. The entire CDR3 protein is CASSSDTEVFF.

By its share, this clone is medium-sized (0.01 to 0.1%). Genes and germline are mouse. The CDR3 extends 1 residue past the end of the read, so its final part is completed from the germline J gene. The rearrangement joins TRBV26 to TRBJ2-7, with 8 bases that match TRBD2. The length of the CDR3 is 15 residues. Germline CDR1 reads KGHPV; CDR2 reads FQNQEV (reference sequence). J was trimmed by 0 bases and V by 1 base; bases with no gene match: 2. CDR3 bases read: TGTGCCAGCAGTCTGTTGGGGGGGGACTCCTATGAACAGTAC. It yields the protein CASSLLGGDSYEQY. The CDR3, in full, reads CASSLLGGDSYEQYF.

Of note for this clone: Mouse gene names apply. The CDR3 end is not reached by the read, which stops 1 residue before it; the germline J gene fills it in. The chain joins TRBV26 to TRBJ2-1; D is ambiguous. Trimming left V 3 bases short and J 1 base short, with 7 bases between. The CDR3 has 14 amino acids. CDR1 is KGHPV and CDR2 is FQNQEV in the germline V gene (reference sequence). Here the CDR3 reads CASSLPKNYAEQFF. CDR3 DNA, as far as it was read: TGTGCCAGCAGTCTCCCAAAAAACTATGCTGAGCAGTTC.

About this clone: Here the gene names and germline are mouse. The read terminates 1 residue before the CDR3 end, so the remaining end is supplied by the germline J gene. The rearrangement joins TRBV21 to TRBJ1-6; D gene uncertain. TRBV21 has ORF status, its function being uncertain. TRBJ1-6 is an ORF, and what it does is uncertain. This CDR3 spans 13 amino acids. The V end was cut by 4 bases, the J end by 4 bases, with 5 bases between. The chain's CDR3 is CASSPGYNSPLYF. The sequenced part of the CDR3 DNA is TGTGCTAGCAGTCCGGGGTATAATTCGCCCCTCTAC.

This clone is deemed medium-sized. Gene names and germline refer to mouse. The read comes to an end 1 residue before the CDR3 does, leaving the germline J gene to fill in the end. The chain uses TRBV12-2 and TRBJ2-3; TRBD2 agrees at 10 bases. Trimming took 5 bases from V and 2 from J; bases not matched to a gene: 3. This CDR3 spans 14 amino acids. CDR1 is SGHLS and CDR2 is HYDKME in the germline V gene. CDR3 DNA (partial): TGTGCCAGCTTCTGGGGGGGCGCTGCAGAAACGCTGTAT. Its translation is CASFWGGAAETLY. The CDR3, in full, reads CASFWGGAAETLYF.

This clone occurred a few times. Mouse names are used for the genes. The DNA ends 1 residue before the CDR3 does, and the rest of the CDR3 is filled in from the germline J gene. The genes are TRBV5 and TRBJ2-5, with D possibly being TRBD2 (7 bases). With 5 bases removed from V and 6 bases from J, the gap between germline ends came to 12 bases. The germline gives CDR1 LGHNA, CDR2 YNLKQL (reference sequence). This CDR3 spans 13 amino acids. Here the CDR3 reads CASSTGGLDTQYF. The sequenced part of the CDR3 DNA is TGTGCCAGCAGCACCGGGGGGCTGGACACCCAGTAC.

By proportion, this clone is medium-sized. Germline and genes: mouse. With the read ending 1 residue before the CDR3 end, the germline J gene is used to fill in that end. The rearrangement joins TRBV26 to TRBJ1-3, with a weak D call TRBD1 (5 bases). V lost 3 bases, J lost 0 bases, and 12 bases lay in between. The CDR3 runs to 16 residues. Per the germline V gene, CDR1 is KGHPV and CDR2 is FQNQEV (reference sequence). Partial CDR3 DNA: TGTGCCAGCAGTCTTCCGGGACGATATTCTGGAAATACGCTCTAT. Translating gives CASSLPGRYSGNTLY. The full CDR3 reads CASSLPGRYSGNTLYF.

This clone is medium-sized in the sample. Gene names denote mouse genes. With the read ending 1 residue before the CDR3 end, the germline J gene is used to fill in that end. The gene calls are TRBV26 and TRBJ1-4; a weak D match, TRBD1 (6 bases). Trimming shortened V by 4 bases and J by 7 bases, and 13 bases separated the two germline ends. CDR1 is KGHPV and CDR2 is FQNQEV in the germline V gene (reference sequence). This CDR3 is 14 amino acids long. The CDR3 is CASSRTGGTERLFF. Incomplete CDR3 DNA: TGTGCCAGCAGTCGGACGGGGGGCACCGAAAGATTATTT.

In its sample, this clone is medium-sized. Any gene name here is a mouse gene name. The read stops 1 residue short of the end of the CDR3; the missing end is completed from the germline J gene. The chain combines TRBV26 with TRBJ2-4; D uncertain. The CDR3 has 14 amino acids. V was shortened by 3 bases and J by 0 bases, with 7 bases between the two germline ends. CDR1 is KGHPV, CDR2 FQNQEV, per germline (reference sequence). This CDR3 is CASSLHPSQNTLYF. The part of the CDR3 DNA that was read is TGTGCCAGCAGTCTCCACCCTAGTCAAAACACCTTGTAC.

This clone was recorded a few times. Germline and genes here are mouse. Read sequence stops 1 residue before the CDR3 end, and the germline J gene provides the missing end. The rearrangement uses TRBV26 and TRBJ1-4, with 7 bases aligning to TRBD1. V dropped 2 bases and J dropped 2; count of bases not matched to a gene: 2. The CDR3 sequence is 15 residues long. Germline V gene lookup returns CDR1 KGHPV and CDR2 FQNQEV (reference sequence). Incomplete CDR3 DNA: TGTGCCAGCAGTCTGCCGGGACAGTCCAACGAAAGATTATTT. This gives the protein CASSLPGQSNERLF. The CDR3, in full, reads CASSLPGQSNERLFF.

This clone was seen a handful of times. The genes are named according to mouse. The read ends 1 residue shy of where the CDR3 ends; the end is completed using the germline J gene. V gene TRBV31 combines with J gene TRBJ2-7, with 8 positions matching TRBD1. This CDR3 region has 13 residues. CDR1 is GKSSPN, CDR2 SITVG, per germline. After removal of 3 bases from V and 6 bases from J, the junction contained 7 bases not matched to a gene. CDR3 residues: CAWSGQGQSEQYF. Incomplete CDR3 DNA: TGTGCCTGGAGCGGACAGGGACAGAGTGAACAGTAC. Filled out from reference TRBV31 and TRBJ2-7, the complete variable domain reads AQTIHQWPVAEIKAVGSPLSLGCTIKGKSSPNLYWYWQATGGTLQQLFYSITVGQVESVVQLNLSASRPKDDQFILSTEKLLLSHSGFYLCAWSGQGQSEQYFGPGTRLTVL.

This clone was counted only a few times. All gene names here are mouse names. The read ends 1 residue before the CDR3 terminus; that terminus is restored from the germline J gene. The chain is built from TRBV1 and TRBJ2-7; 10 nucleotides agree with TRBD1. After removal of 1 base from V and 6 bases from J, the junction contained 3 bases not matched to a gene. Germline V lookup: CDR1 NSQYPW, CDR2 LRSPGD (reference sequence). The CDR3 is 14 residues long. Partial CDR3 DNA: TGCACCTGCAGTGCAGCCGGGACAGGGGTTGAACAGTAC. Translation gives CTCSAAGTGVEQY. The whole CDR3 sequence is CTCSAAGTGVEQYF.

This clone has just a few counts. Gene names are mouse gene names. The observed sequence ends 1 residue before the CDR3 terminus, with the missing tail filled in from the germline J gene. This chain links TRBV31 with TRBJ1-1, with D unclear. The CDR3 runs 13 residues. The V and J ends lost 0 bases and 0 bases respectively, with 5 bases between them. The germline V gene has CDR1 GKSSPN and CDR2 SITVG. The CDR3 region is CAWSLRANTEVFF. Incomplete CDR3 DNA: TGTGCCTGGAGTCTCCGAGCAAACACAGAAGTCTTC.

As for this clone: Gene names refer to mouse genes. The read falls 1 residue short of the CDR3 end, and the missing part is taken from the germline J gene. This rearrangement joins TRBV5 to TRBJ2-1; TRBD2 aligns across 9 bases. CDR3 length: 16 residues. The V segment lost 1 base and the J segment 3 bases; nucleotides outside the gene matches: 4. The germline V gene encodes CDR1 LGHNA and CDR2 YNLKQL (reference sequence). The covered CDR3 bases are TGTGCCAGCAGCCAAGTGGGGGGGCGCGGCTATGCTGAGCAGTTC. Translating it yields CASSQVGGRGYAEQF. The whole CDR3 protein reads CASSQVGGRGYAEQFF.

By sample share, this clone is medium-sized. Gene and germline names: mouse. The read finishes 1 residue shy of the CDR3 end, and the germline J gene is used to complete it. The chain employs TRBV13-2 and TRBJ2-7, with unresolved D. The germline V gene encodes CDR1 NNHNN and CDR2 SYGAGS (reference sequence). The CDR3 has 13 residues. Trimming cost V 0 bases and J 0 bases, with 4 bases left between them. Incomplete CDR3 DNA: TGTGCCAGCGGTGATGCTGACTCCTATGAACAGTAC. Translating gives CASGDADSYEQY. The full CDR3 protein reads CASGDADSYEQYF.

By share of the sample, this clone is medium-sized. Genes here carry mouse names. Coverage ceases 1 residue before the CDR3 finishes, and the germline J gene fills in the end. V is TRBV26 and J is TRBJ2-2; D is perhaps TRBD1 (5 bases). Germline CDR1 KGHPV, CDR2 FQNQEV (reference sequence). The ends were cut back, 4 bases at V and 4 bases at J, with 13 bases in the middle. The CDR3 is made up of 15 amino acids. CDR3 bases read: TGTGCCAGCAGTCCGTCGGGGAGGGGCACCGGGCAGCTCTAC. It encodes CASSPSGRGTGQLY. The full CDR3 reads CASSPSGRGTGQLYF.

A note on this clone: The germline and genes are mouse ones. Coverage ceases 1 residue before the CDR3 finishes, and the germline J gene fills in the end. The rearrangement joins TRBV13-3 to TRBJ2-7; 9 positions agree with TRBD2. V lost 1 base, J lost 5 bases, and 4 bases stayed unmatched. The germline CDR1 and CDR2 sequences are NNHDY and SYVADS. The CDR3 has 14 residues. CDR3 residues: CASSDPGLGNEQYF. The part of the CDR3 DNA that was read is TGTGCCAGCAGTGATCCGGGACTGGGAAATGAACAGTAC.

Note on this clone: Gene names are mouse gene names. This CDR3 reads CASSLNSQDTQYF. The sequenced part of the CDR3 DNA is TGTGCCAGCAGTCTGAACAGCCAAGACACCCAGTAC. This rearrangement joins TRBV26 to TRBJ2-5; no definite D call. The read is 1 residue too short to cover the CDR3 end, so that end is filled in from the germline J gene. V lost 2 bases, J lost 2 bases, and 5 bases lay in between. This CDR3 spans 13 amino acids. Germline CDR1 is KGHPV and CDR2 is FQNQEV (reference sequence).

Concerning this clone itself: The genes are named according to mouse. Read coverage stops 1 residue before the CDR3 terminus; the germline J gene supplies the remainder. V gene TRBV13-2 combines with J gene TRBJ2-5, with D perhaps being TRBD1 or TRBD2 (6 bases each). With 1 base removed from V and 6 bases from J, the gap between germline ends came to 12 bases. Germline lookup yields CDR1 NNHNN and CDR2 SYGAGS (reference sequence). This CDR3 contains 14 residues. The CDR3 loop is CASGDLGAEDTQYF. The CDR3 DNA, read in part, is TGTGCCAGCGGTGATTTGGGGGCTGAGGACACCCAGTAC.

Within the sample, this clone is medium-sized (0.01 to 0.1%). Gene labels here are mouse ones. CDR3 amino acids: CASSKTTNSDYTF. Partial CDR3 DNA: TGTGCCAGCAGCAAGACAACAAACTCCGACTACACC. The rearrangement uses TRBV26 and TRBJ1-2; D is unresolved. Sequencing ends 1 residue short of the CDR3 end; the germline J gene provides the rest. The CDR3 runs to 13 residues. Between the trimmed V and J ends, which lost 6 bases and 0 bases, there was a span of 8 bases. Germline V gene data show CDR1 as KGHPV and CDR2 as FQNQEV (reference sequence).

As concerns this clone: Gene names are mouse gene names. The missing CDR3 end, 1 residue past where the read stops, is filled in from the germline J gene. The chain couples TRBV26 to TRBJ1-4; 9 bases line up with TRBD1. The CDR3 totals 14 residues. Germline values: CDR1 KGHPV, CDR2 FQNQEV (reference sequence). The junction had 2 bases not matched to a gene; V was cut back by 6 bases and J by 3 bases. The DNA read from the CDR3 is TGTGCCAGCAGCCGGACAGGGGCCAACGAAAGATTATTT. Amino acids: CASSRTGANERLF. The complete CDR3 sequence is CASSRTGANERLFF.

As regards this clone: Gene labels here are mouse ones. The read falls 1 residue short of the CDR3 end, and the missing part is taken from the germline J gene. The rearrangement uses TRBV26 and TRBJ2-7; 8 bases map to TRBD2. Trimming removed 3 bases from V and 6 bases from J; junction bases left unmatched: 1. The CDR3 is 12 amino acids. Germline assignment: CDR1 KGHPV and CDR2 FQNQEV (reference sequence). CDR3 sequence reads: CASSLWGAEQYF. Incomplete CDR3 DNA: TGTGCCAGCAGTCTCTGGGGGGCTGAACAGTAC.

Judged by abundance, this clone is medium-sized. Here the gene names and germline are mouse. Coverage ceases 1 residue before the CDR3 finishes, and the germline J gene fills in the end. This chain links TRBV26 with TRBJ2-1, with 12 positions matching TRBD1. The CDR3 is made up of 14 amino acids. The germline V gene encodes CDR1 KGHPV and CDR2 FQNQEV (reference sequence). Trimming cost V 8 bases and J 6 bases; bases outside gene matches: 5. CDR3 loop: CASLRDRGRAEQFF. Partial CDR3 DNA: TGTGCCAGCCTCCGGGACAGGGGGCGTGCTGAGCAGTTC.

The sample holds a few counts of this clone. Any gene name here is a mouse gene name. The read falls 1 residue short of the CDR3 end, and the missing part is taken from the germline J gene. The V and J genes are TRBV12-2 and TRBJ1-3, with D tentatively TRBD1 (6 bases). V shed 0 bases and J shed 0 bases, with 8 bases lying between them. Germline V gene sequence: CDR1 SGHLS, CDR2 HYDKME. The CDR3 contains 15 residues. The chain's CDR3 is CASSLGTISGNTLYF. The CDR3 bases that were read are TGTGCCAGCTCTCTCGGGACAATTTCTGGAAATACGCTCTAT. Variable domain in full (rest from reference TRBV12-2 and TRBJ1-3): NSGVVQSPRYIIKGKGERSILKCIPISGHLSVAWYQQTQGQELKFFIQHYDKMERDKGNLPSRFSVQQFDDYHSEMNMSALELEDSAVYFCASSLGTISGNTLYFGEGSRLIVV.